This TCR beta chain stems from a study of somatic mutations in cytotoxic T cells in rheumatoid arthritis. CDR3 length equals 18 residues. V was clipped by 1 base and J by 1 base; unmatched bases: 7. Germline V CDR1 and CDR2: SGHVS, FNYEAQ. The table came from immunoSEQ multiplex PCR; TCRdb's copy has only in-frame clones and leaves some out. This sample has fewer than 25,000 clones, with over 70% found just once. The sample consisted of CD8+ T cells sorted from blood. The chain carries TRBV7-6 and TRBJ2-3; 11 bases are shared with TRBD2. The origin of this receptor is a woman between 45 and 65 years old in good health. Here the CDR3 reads CASSLDFILAGGTDTQYF. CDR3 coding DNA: TGTGCCAGCAGCTTAGATTTTATACTAGCGGGAGGCACAGATACGCAGTATTTT.